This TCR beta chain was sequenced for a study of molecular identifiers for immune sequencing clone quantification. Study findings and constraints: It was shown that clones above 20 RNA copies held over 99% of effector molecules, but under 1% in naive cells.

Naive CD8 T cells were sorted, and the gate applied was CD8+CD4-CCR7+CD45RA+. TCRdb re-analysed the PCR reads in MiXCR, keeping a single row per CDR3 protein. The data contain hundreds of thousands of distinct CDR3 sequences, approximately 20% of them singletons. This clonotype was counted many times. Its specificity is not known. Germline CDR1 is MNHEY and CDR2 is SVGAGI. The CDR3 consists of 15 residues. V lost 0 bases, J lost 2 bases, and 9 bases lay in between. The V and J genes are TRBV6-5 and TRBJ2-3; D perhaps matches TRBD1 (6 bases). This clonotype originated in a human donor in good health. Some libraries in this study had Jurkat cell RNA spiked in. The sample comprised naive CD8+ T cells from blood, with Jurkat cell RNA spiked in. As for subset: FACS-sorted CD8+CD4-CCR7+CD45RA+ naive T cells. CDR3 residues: CASSYSQGSTDTQYF. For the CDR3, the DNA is TGTGCCAGCAGTTACTCACAGGGATCCACAGATACGCAGTATTTT.